Shown below are 21 T cell receptor beta chains from a single sample sequenced in a study of blood T cell repertoires in COVID-19 (TCRdb year 2020). The protocol used for the library was the immunoSEQ multiplex PCR assay. Entries here come from immuneACCESS through TCRdb and include only in-frame sequences with V and J called. Some clones fail to appear in such tables; in the studies checked, an unresolved V gene covers under half of the shortfall, and the cause of the remainder is unknown. This sample holds nearly 200,000 clones; about 80% were observed only once. Roughly 6.9% of the sample goes to the ten largest clones. Sequences were obtained from peripheral blood. The receptors originated from a human donor with acute or convalescent COVID-19. The donor label of this sample is uncertain.

A few counts support this clone. V and J are TRBV21-1 and TRBJ2-6; TRBD1 is the table's D call and was not checked against the DNA. TRBV21-1 is a recognized pseudogene. CDR3 size: 17 residues. The CDR3: CASSKAGQGVGANVLTF. The CDR3 region has the DNA TGTGCCAGCAGCAAAGCGGGACAGGGAGTCGGGGCCAACGTCCTGACTTTC.

V usage is TRBV19 and J usage is TRBJ1-4; 11 bases line up with TRBD1. The V gene's germline CDR1 is LNHDA and CDR2 SQIVND (reference sequence). Trimming at V came to 4 bases and at J to 0 bases, leaving 7 bases not matched to a gene. The length of the CDR3 is 18 residues. CDR3 sequence reads: CASSTGTGGGATNEKLFF. In nucleotides, the CDR3 is TGTGCCAGTAGTACAGGGACAGGGGGAGGGGCAACTAATGAAAAACTGTTTTTT.

The genes are TRBV7-8 and TRBJ2-7, with 7 bases matching TRBD2. Germline-derived CDR1 and CDR2 are SGHVS and FQNEAQ. The V segment lost 4 bases and the J segment 5 bases; nucleotides outside the gene matches: 20. This CDR3 is 18 amino acids long. This CDR3 is CASSSKPGPGLGIDEQYF. CDR3 sequence (DNA): TGTGCCAGCAGCTCCAAGCCAGGTCCCGGACTAGGAATAGACGAGCAGTACTTC. The full variable domain, completed using reference TRBV7-8 and TRBJ2-7, is GAGVSQSPRYKVAKRGQDVALRCDPISGHVSLFWYQQALGQGPEFLTYFQNEAQLDKSGLPSDRFFAERPEGSVSTLKIQRTQQEDSAVYLCASSSKPGPGLGIDEQYFGPGTRLTVT.

This chain joins TRBV28 and TRBJ1-1; possible D gene TRBD1, 5 bases. The germline gives CDR1 MDHEN, CDR2 SYDVKM. The CDR3 loop spans 12 amino acids. The V end lost 7 bases, the J end lost 8 bases, and 14 bases lay between the germline ends. CDR3 sequence reads: CASKKGMGEAFF. CDR3 DNA: TGTGCCAGCAAGAAGGGGATGGGCGAAGCTTTCTTT.

The rearrangement uses TRBV19 and TRBJ1-5; D might be TRBD1 (5 bases). This CDR3 has 12 amino acids. V gave up 7 bases and J gave up 11 bases, with 15 bases separating them. Germline V gene lookup returns CDR1 LNHDA and CDR2 SQIVND (reference sequence). The CDR3 here is CASTTAARAQHF. The CDR3 nucleotides are TGTGCCAGTACGACAGCCGCCCGGGCCCAGCATTTT.

The chain couples TRBV30 to TRBJ2-7; D may be TRBD1 (7 bases). V shed 1 base and J shed 1 base, with 14 bases lying between them. This CDR3 contains 15 residues. From germline, CDR1 is GTSNPN and CDR2 SVGIG (reference sequence). The CDR3: CAWSGQGGRSYEQYF. CDR3 in DNA: TGTGCCTGGAGTGGACAGGGTGGGAGGTCCTACGAGCAGTACTTC.

This chain links TRBV18 with TRBJ1-1; D may be TRBD1 (6 bases). CDR1 and CDR2 from the germline V gene are KGHSH and LQKENI. CDR3 size: 14 residues. V was trimmed by 3 bases and J by 10 bases, leaving 18 bases between them. The CDR3 sequence: CASSPSTGWGLAFF. The CDR3 DNA follows: TGTGCCAGCTCACCGTCGACAGGTTGGGGTCTAGCTTTCTTT.

The chain uses TRBV7-6 and TRBJ1-3; D might be TRBD1 (6 bases). V was clipped by 6 bases and J by 0 bases, with 15 bases between them. This CDR3 is 16 amino acids long. Germline-derived CDR1 and CDR2 are SGHVS and FNYEAQ. The CDR3 loop reads CASSSGQSYSGNTIYF. The CDR3 coding sequence is TGTGCCAGCAGTTCAGGACAGTCCTACTCTGGAAACACCATATATTTT.

The chain couples TRBV29-1 to TRBJ2-1, with TRBD2 matching over 10 bases. The trim removed 6 bases at V and 4 bases at J, leaving 9 bases unmatched. Germline V gene lookup returns CDR1 SQVTM and CDR2 ANQGSEA. The CDR3 is 15 residues long. For the CDR3, the DNA is TGCAGCGTCCCAACGACTAGCGGGTTATACAATGAGCAGTTCTTC. The encoded protein is CSVPTTSGLYNEQFF.

Regarding this clone: Distinct nucleotide sequences in the sample also encode this CDR3. The chain is built from TRBV5-1 and TRBJ1-1; TRBD1 matches at 8 bases. J gave up 1 base and V 4 bases, and 3 bases lay outside the gene matches. Germline CDR1 SGHRS, CDR2 YFSETQ. The CDR3 loop spans 14 amino acids. The DNA for the CDR3 is TGCGCCAGCAGCCGAGGACAGGGGAACACTGAAGCTTTCTTT. Its translation is CASSRGQGNTEAFF.

This sequence joins TRBV7-3 and TRBJ2-7, with a tentative D call TRBD2 (7 bases). Germline V gene lookup returns CDR1 SGHTA and CDR2 FQGTGA. The CDR3 has 13 residues. The ends were cut back, 9 bases at V and 0 bases at J, with 12 bases in the middle. This chain's CDR3 is CASEGGNSYEQYF. The CDR3 nucleotides read TGTGCCAGTGAGGGGGGGAACTCCTACGAGCAGTACTTC.

The chain is built from TRBV3-1 (or the pseudogene TRBV3-2) and TRBJ2-7; perhaps TRBD1 as D (5 bases). Looked up from germline, CDR1 is LGHDT and CDR2 is YNNKEL (reference sequence). This CDR3 spans 12 amino acids. Trimming removed 5 bases from V and 7 bases from J, with 12 bases in between. CDR3 in amino acids: CASSSARGEQYF. In nucleotides, the CDR3 is TGTGCCAGCAGCTCCGCAAGGGGAGAGCAGTACTTC.

This chain links TRBV10-3 with TRBJ2-5; TRBD1 matches at 10 bases. The junction had 2 bases not matched to a gene; V was cut back by 2 bases and J by 5 bases. The CDR3 consists of 14 residues. The germline CDR1 and CDR2 sequences are ENHRY and SYGVKD. CDR3 amino acids: CAISEPGQGETQYF. CDR3 sequence (DNA): TGTGCCATCAGTGAGCCGGGACAGGGGGAGACCCAGTACTTC.

The chain has TRBV5-4 and TRBJ2-3, with D perhaps matching TRBD2 (6 bases). The CDR3 sequence is 15 residues long. Trimming removed 0 bases from V and 0 bases from J, with 8 bases in between. CDR1 SGHNT and CDR2 YYREEE come from the germline V gene (reference sequence). The CDR3 sequence is CASSLVSGSTDTQYF. CDR3 sequence (DNA): TGTGCCAGCAGCTTGGTTAGCGGCAGCACAGATACGCAGTATTTT.

CDR3 bases: TGCGCCAGCAGCTTGCTCAGGGACACTGAAGCTTTCTTT. Its protein is CASSLLRDTEAFF. This chain links TRBV5-1 with TRBJ1-1; maybe TRBD1 (5 bases). Trimming took 1 base from V and 3 from J, leaving 7 bases between them. The CDR3 contains 13 residues. Germline lookup yields CDR1 SGHRS and CDR2 YFSETQ.

This rearrangement joins TRBV10-2 to TRBJ1-2, with 7 bases fitting TRBD1. Trimming removed 6 bases from V and 3 bases from J; junction bases left unmatched: 7. The CDR3 has 14 residues. Germline loops: CDR1 WSHSY, CDR2 SAAADI. The CDR3 bases are TGCGCCAGCAGCCAGGGGGGCGTCGACTATGGCTACACCTTC. Amino acids: CASSQGGVDYGYTF.

V and J are TRBV19 and TRBJ2-2; maybe TRBD1 (5 bases). The CDR3 covers 15 residues. Germline CDR1 is LNHDA and CDR2 is SQIVND (reference sequence). V was shortened by 3 bases and J by 7 bases, with 15 bases between the two germline ends. The CDR3 DNA reads as TGTGCCAGTAGTATGTTGGCAGGGTTAATCGGGGAGCTGTTTTTT. Translated: CASSMLAGLIGELFF.

This clone was recorded only once. V usage is TRBV9 and J usage is TRBJ2-7; 9 nucleotides line up with TRBD1. Germline V lookup: CDR1 SGDLS, CDR2 YYNGEE. This CDR3 contains 15 residues. After removal of 4 bases from V and 5 bases from J, the junction contained 10 bases not matched to a gene. For the CDR3, the DNA is TGTGCCAGCAGCCCCCGGGTGGGACAGGGAGACGAGCAGTACTTC. Protein: CASSPRVGQGDEQYF.

This chain uses TRBV30 with TRBJ2-2, with 11 bases that match TRBD2. This CDR3 comprises 14 residues. Germline V CDR1 and CDR2: GTSNPN, SVGIG (reference sequence). Trimming cost V 5 bases and J 7 bases; bases outside gene matches: 6. DNA of the CDR3: TGTGCCTGGGGACTAGCGGGCGAGGGCGGGGAGCTGTTTTTT. Protein product: CAWGLAGEGGELFF.

The chain uses TRBV7-9 and TRBJ2-1; the match to TRBD2 covers 9 bases. Losses at the gene ends were 2 bases for V and 6 bases for J; bases not matched to a gene: 8. Germline V lookup: CDR1 SEHNR, CDR2 FQNEAQ (reference sequence). The CDR3 runs 16 residues. In DNA, the CDR3 is TGTGCCAGCAGCTTACAAGGTCTAGCGGGGACCAATGAGCAGTTCTTC. This translates into CASSLQGLAGTNEQFF. The variable domain in full, completed from reference TRBV7-9 and TRBJ2-1, reads DTGVSQNPRHKITKRGQNVTFRCDPISEHNRLYWYRQTLGQGPEFLTYFQNEAQLEKSRLLSDRFSAERPKGSFSTLEIQRTEQGDSAMYLCASSLQGLAGTNEQFFGPGTRLTVL.

The chain carries TRBV29-1 and TRBJ2-7, with 7 bases lining up with TRBD2. Trimming removed 3 bases from V and 0 bases from J; junction bases left unmatched: 11. Germline V lookup: CDR1 SQVTM, CDR2 ANQGSEA. The CDR3 is made up of 16 amino acids. The chain's CDR3 is CSVEGHGAGLSYEQYF. The CDR3 DNA is TGCAGCGTTGAGGGGCATGGAGCGGGGCTCTCCTACGAGCAGTACTTC.